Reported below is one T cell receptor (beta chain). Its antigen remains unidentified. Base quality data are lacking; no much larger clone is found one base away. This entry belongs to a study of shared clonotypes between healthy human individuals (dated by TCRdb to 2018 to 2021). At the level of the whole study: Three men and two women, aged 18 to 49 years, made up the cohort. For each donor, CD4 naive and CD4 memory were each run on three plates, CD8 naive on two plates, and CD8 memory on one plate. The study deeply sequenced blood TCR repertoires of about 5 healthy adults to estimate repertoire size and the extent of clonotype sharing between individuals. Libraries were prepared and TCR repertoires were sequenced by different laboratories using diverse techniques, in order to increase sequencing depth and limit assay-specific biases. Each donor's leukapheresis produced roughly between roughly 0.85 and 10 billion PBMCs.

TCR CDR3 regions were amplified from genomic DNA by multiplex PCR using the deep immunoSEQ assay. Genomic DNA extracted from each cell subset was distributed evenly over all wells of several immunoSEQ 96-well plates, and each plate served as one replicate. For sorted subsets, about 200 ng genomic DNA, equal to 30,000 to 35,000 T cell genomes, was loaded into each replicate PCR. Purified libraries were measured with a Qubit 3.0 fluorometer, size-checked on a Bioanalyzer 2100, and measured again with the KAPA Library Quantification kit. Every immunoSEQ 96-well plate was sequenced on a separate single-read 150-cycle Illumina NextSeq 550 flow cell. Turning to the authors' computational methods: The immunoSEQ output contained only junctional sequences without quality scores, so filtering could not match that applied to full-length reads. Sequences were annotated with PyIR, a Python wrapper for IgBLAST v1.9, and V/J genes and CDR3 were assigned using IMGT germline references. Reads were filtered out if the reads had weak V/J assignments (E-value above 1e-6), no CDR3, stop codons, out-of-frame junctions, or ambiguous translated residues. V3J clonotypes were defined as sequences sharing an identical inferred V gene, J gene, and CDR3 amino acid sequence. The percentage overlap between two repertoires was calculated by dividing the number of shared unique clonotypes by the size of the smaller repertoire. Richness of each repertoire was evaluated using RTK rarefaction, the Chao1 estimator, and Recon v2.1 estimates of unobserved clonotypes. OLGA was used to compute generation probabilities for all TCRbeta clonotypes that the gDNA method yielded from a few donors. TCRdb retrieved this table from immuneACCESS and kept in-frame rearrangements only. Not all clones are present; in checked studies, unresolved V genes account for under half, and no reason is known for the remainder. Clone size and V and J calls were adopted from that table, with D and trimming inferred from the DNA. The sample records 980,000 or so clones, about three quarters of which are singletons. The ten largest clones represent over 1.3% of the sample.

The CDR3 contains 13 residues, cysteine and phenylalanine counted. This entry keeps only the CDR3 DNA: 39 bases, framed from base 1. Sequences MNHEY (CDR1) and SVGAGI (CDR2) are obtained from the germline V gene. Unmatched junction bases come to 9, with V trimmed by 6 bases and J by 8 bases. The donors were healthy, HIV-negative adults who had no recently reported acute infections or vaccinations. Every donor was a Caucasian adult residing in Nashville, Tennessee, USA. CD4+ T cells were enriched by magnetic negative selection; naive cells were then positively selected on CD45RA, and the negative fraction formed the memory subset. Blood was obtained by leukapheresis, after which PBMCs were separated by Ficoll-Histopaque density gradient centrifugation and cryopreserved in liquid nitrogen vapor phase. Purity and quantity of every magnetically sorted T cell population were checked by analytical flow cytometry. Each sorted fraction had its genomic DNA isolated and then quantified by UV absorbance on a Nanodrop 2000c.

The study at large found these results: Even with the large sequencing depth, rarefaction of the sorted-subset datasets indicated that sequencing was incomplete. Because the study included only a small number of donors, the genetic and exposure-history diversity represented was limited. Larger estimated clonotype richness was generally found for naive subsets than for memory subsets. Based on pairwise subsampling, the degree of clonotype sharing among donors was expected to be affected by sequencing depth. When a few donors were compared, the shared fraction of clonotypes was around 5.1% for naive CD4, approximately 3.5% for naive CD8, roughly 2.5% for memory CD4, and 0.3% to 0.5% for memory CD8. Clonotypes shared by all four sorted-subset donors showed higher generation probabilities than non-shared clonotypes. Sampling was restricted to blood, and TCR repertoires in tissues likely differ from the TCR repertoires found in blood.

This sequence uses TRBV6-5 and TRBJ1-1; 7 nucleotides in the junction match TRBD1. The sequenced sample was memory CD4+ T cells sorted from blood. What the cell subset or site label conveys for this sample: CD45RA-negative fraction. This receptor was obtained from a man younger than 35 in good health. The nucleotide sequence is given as TGTGCCAGCAGGCCCGCAGGGGGTCGGGAAGCTTTCTTT. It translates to CASRPAGGREAFF.